This T cell receptor beta chain was found in a study of identical twins. Findings and caveats of the study: Out-of-frame alpha sequences common to twins exhibited a surplus of low generation probability. Zero-insertion analyses might be partly confounded by invariant T cells like MAIT and iNKT.

All donors comprised healthy Caucasians. TCRdb processed the 5' RACE reads anew with MiXCR; each CDR3 protein has one entry. There are fewer than 350,000 distinct CDR3 sequences in the sample; around 8.8% occur only once, and approximately 2% lies in the top ten. This clonotype appeared a few times. The target antigen is unknown. Per the germline V gene, CDR1 is MDHEN and CDR2 is SYDVKM. The CDR3 length is 14 residues. V was clipped by 6 bases and J by 1 base; unmatched bases: 5. Another study also made use of these data, one on yellow fever vaccine responses in identical twins.

This TCR was recovered from a woman aged 18-29 years in good health. The chain employs TRBV28 and TRBJ2-7, with TRBD1 matching over 8 bases. The sequencing sample was made of memory (CD45RO+) T cells sorted from blood. The CDR3 here is CASRGGQESYEQYF. The CDR3 nucleotides are TGTGCCAGCAGGGGGGGACAGGAGTCCTACGAGCAGTACTTC.